Below, 31 T cell receptor beta chains from the same sample are listed, as sequenced in a study of cytomegalovirus exposure and HLA in healthy donors. In the PCR, 60 Vbeta and 13 Jbeta primers were used. Measured with immunoSEQ multiplex PCR; TCRdb has only the in-frame clones, and not every one. The sample lists around 200,000 clones, 65% to 80% occurring once. Source material: PBMCs. The receptors were gathered from a woman aged 25-40 years in good health and CMV-seropositive.

This chain joins TRBV6-6 and TRBJ2-5; TRBD2 agrees at 7 bases. Losses at the gene ends were 4 bases for V and 3 bases for J; bases not matched to a gene: 5. The length of the CDR3 is 14 residues. Germline V gene data show CDR1 as MNHNY and CDR2 as SVGAGI (reference sequence). CDR3 amino acids: CASSSGLGEETQYF. The CDR3, as DNA: TGTGCCAGCAGTTCCGGACTAGGGGAAGAGACCCAGTACTTC.

As DNA, the CDR3 is TGTGCCAGCAGCCCGCGGCATCGACAGCCCAGCGACACCATATATTTT. As protein: CASSPRHRQPSDTIYF. V and J are TRBV7-6 and TRBJ1-3, with D maybe TRBD1 (5 bases). Germline V gene sequence: CDR1 SGHVS, CDR2 FNYEAQ. The CDR3 loop spans 16 amino acids. Trimming took off 5 bases at V and 8 bases at J, with 22 bases between the two ends.

This chain connects TRBV5-5 to TRBJ1-5; TRBD1 might be the D (5 bases). Trimming stripped 1 base from V and 4 bases from J, with 9 bases between. Per the germline V gene, CDR1 is SGHKS and CDR2 is YYEKEE (reference sequence). The CDR3 sequence is 14 residues long. CDR3 DNA sequence: TGTGCCAGCAGCTTGTTCAGGGTTAATCAGCCCCAGCATTTT. It encodes CASSLFRVNQPQHF.

This rearrangement joins TRBV6-5 to TRBJ2-7; 13 bases fit TRBD2. CDR1 is MNHEY, CDR2 SVGAGI, per germline. This CDR3 has 16 amino acids. V lost 2 bases to trimming and J lost 5 bases; unmatched junction nucleotides: 6. This CDR3 reads CASSYGLAGVFNEQYF. CDR3 sequence (DNA): TGTGCCAGCAGTTACGGACTAGCGGGAGTCTTCAACGAGCAGTACTTC.

The chain joins TRBV13 to TRBJ2-7, with 7 bases fitting TRBD1. J lost 3 bases, V lost 0 bases, and 2 bases had no gene match. CDR1 is PRHDT and CDR2 is FYEKMQ in the germline V gene (reference sequence). The CDR3 is 14 amino acids. In DNA form, the CDR3 reads TGTGCCAGCAGCTTAGGGCAGGGGGTCTACGAGCAGTACTTC. Its protein product is CASSLGQGVYEQYF. The entire variable domain, with the rest obtained from reference TRBV13 and TRBJ2-7, is as follows: AAGVIQSPRHLIKEKRETATLKCYPIPRHDTVYWYQQGPGQDPQFLISFYEKMQSDKGSIPDRFSAQQFSDYHSELNMSSLELGDSALYFCASSLGQGVYEQYFGPGTRLTVT.

This rearrangement joins TRBV6-5 to TRBJ2-3, with a tentative D call TRBD2 (6 bases). The germline V gene has CDR1 MNHEY and CDR2 SVGAGI. With 5 bases removed from V and 4 bases from J, the gap between germline ends came to 16 bases. The CDR3 extends over 15 amino acids. DNA of the CDR3: TGTGCCAGCAGTCCGCGGAGGGAACCCTCAGATACGCAGTATTTT. Residues: CASSPRREPSDTQYF.

The J gene is TRBJ1-4, the V gene TRBV6-5; D possibly corresponds to TRBD1 (6 bases). In germline, CDR1 is MNHEY, CDR2 SVGAGI. Trimming pared 4 bases from V and 4 bases from J, leaving 16 bases between. The CDR3 has 16 residues. The CDR3 loop is CASSSDWGQLNEKLFF. The CDR3, as DNA: TGTGCCAGCAGTTCAGATTGGGGGCAACTTAATGAAAAACTGTTTTTT.

The rearrangement joins TRBV7-2 to TRBJ1-1; 7 bases align to TRBD1. The germline gives CDR1 SGHTA, CDR2 FQGNSA. Trimming removed 5 bases from V and 0 bases from J; junction bases left unmatched: 9. The CDR3 covers 16 residues. The CDR3 DNA is TGTGCCAGCAGCGACGGGACAGAGATTATGAACACTGAAGCTTTCTTT. Protein product: CASSDGTEIMNTEAFF.

This clone was seen only once. J is TRBJ1-1 and V is TRBV19; TRBD1 matches 10 bases. Germline CDR1 LNHDA, CDR2 SQIVND (reference sequence). J gave up 3 bases and V 8 bases, and 6 bases lay outside the gene matches. This CDR3 has 14 amino acids. CDR3 loop: CASGTGAGHTEAFF. The CDR3 region has the DNA TGTGCCAGTGGGACAGGGGCAGGTCACACTGAAGCTTTCTTT.

This clone was seen only a few times. V and J are TRBV29-1 and TRBJ2-3; 8 bases agree with TRBD1. Losses at the gene ends were 6 bases for V and 0 bases for J; bases not matched to a gene: 5. The CDR3 length is 14 residues. Germline-derived CDR1 and CDR2 are SQVTM and ANQGSEA. The DNA of the CDR3 is TGCAGCGTAGGACAGGGCATCAGCACAGATACGCAGTATTTT. It encodes CSVGQGISTDTQYF.

This clone appeared a few times. The V call is TRBV4-3, the J call TRBJ1-1; 8 bases fit TRBD1. Trimming cost V 0 bases and J 3 bases; bases outside gene matches: 3. In germline, CDR1 is LGHNA, CDR2 YSLEER. The CDR3 totals 15 residues. The CDR3 bases are TGCGCCAGCAGCCAAGACTACAGGGGGTACACTGAAGCTTTCTTT. Translated, it gives CASSQDYRGYTEAFF.

The gene calls are TRBV29-1 and TRBJ1-2; TRBD1 aligns across 8 bases. The ends lost 2 bases at V and 4 bases at J; junction bases unmatched: 6. CDR1 is SQVTM and CDR2 is ANQGSEA in the germline V gene. This CDR3 has 14 amino acids. This CDR3 reads CSVELDRELYGYTF. The CDR3 DNA is TGCAGCGTTGAATTGGACAGGGAACTCTATGGCTACACCTTC.

This rearrangement joins TRBV5-1 to TRBJ2-2, with TRBD1 as a possible D gene (5 bases). Germline V gene data show CDR1 as SGHRS and CDR2 as YFSETQ. The CDR3 runs to 16 residues. The V end lost 5 bases, the J end lost 0 bases, and 14 bases lay between the germline ends. The CDR3 loop reads CASSPSGPANTGELFF. The CDR3 DNA sequence: TGCGCCAGCAGTCCTTCAGGGCCGGCGAACACCGGGGAGCTGTTTTTT.

The V call is TRBV6-5, the J call TRBJ2-5; D call uncertain. The J call could be wrong; TRBJ2-7 is a better fit for the DNA end. From germline, CDR1 is MNHEY and CDR2 SVGAGI. The CDR3 runs to 12 residues. This chain's CDR3 is CASSYPLYEQYF. CDR3 coding DNA: TGTGCCAGCAGTTACCCGCTCTACGAGCAGTACTTC.

The V and J genes are TRBV6-1 and TRBJ1-5; 9 nucleotides line up with TRBD1. Germline CDR1 and CDR2: MNHNS and SASEGT. This CDR3 comprises 15 residues. J gave up 7 bases and V 6 bases, and 10 bases lay outside the gene matches. CDR3 bases: TGTGCCAGCAGGGGACAGGGCAGGAGTCGGCAGCCCCAGCATTTT. This translates into CASRGQGRSRQPQHF.

The J gene is TRBJ1-5, the V gene TRBV4-1, with a weak D call TRBD1 (5 bases). V was shortened by 1 base and J by 6 bases, with 19 bases between the two germline ends. Germline loops: CDR1 MGHRA, CDR2 YSYEKL. This CDR3 has 17 residues. CDR3 amino acids: CASSQGGGASIGQPQHF. The CDR3, as DNA: TGCGCCAGCAGCCAAGGGGGAGGGGCATCGATCGGTCAGCCCCAGCATTTT.

The rearrangement links TRBV5-1 to TRBJ1-3, with 7 bases aligning to TRBD1. The CDR3 length is 18 residues. Germline values: CDR1 SGHRS, CDR2 YFSETQ. The V gene end was trimmed by 0 bases and the J gene end by 0 bases; junction bases not matched to a gene: 9. CDR3 bases: TGCGCCAGCAGCTTGGTTCCCCGACAGGGTATCTCTGGAAACACCATATATTTT. Residues: CASSLVPRQGISGNTIYF.

This chain connects TRBV5-6 to TRBJ2-3; 7 nucleotides line up with TRBD2. V trimming: 1 base; J trimming: 6 bases; junction bases outside the gene matches: 5. Germline CDR1 is SGHDT and CDR2 is YYEEEE. The CDR3 sequence is 14 residues long. CDR3 DNA sequence: TGTGCCAGCAGCTTGAGCGGGGTCAGGGATACGCAGTATTTT. Protein product: CASSLSGVRDTQYF.

This chain uses TRBV6-5 with TRBJ1-5, with TRBD1 identical over 9 bases. Germline V gives CDR1 MNHEY, CDR2 SVGAGI. Losses at the gene ends were 4 bases for V and 5 bases for J; bases not matched to a gene: 9. The CDR3 length is 16 residues. The CDR3 here is CASSSYRDRADQPQHF. The DNA for the CDR3 is TGTGCCAGCAGTTCTTATCGGGACAGGGCTGATCAGCCCCAGCATTTT.

V and J are TRBV6-4 and TRBJ2-4; D perhaps matches TRBD2 (7 bases). The CDR3 is 14 residues long. Germline loops: CDR1 MRHNA, CDR2 SNTAGT. For the CDR3, the DNA is TGTGCGGGTGGGGGGGGCGGGACCAAAAACATTCAGTACTTC. Its translation is CAGGGGGTKNIQYF.

The chain uses TRBV11-3 and TRBJ2-5; D gene uncertain. The better agreement between TRBJ2-7 and the DNA end casts doubt on the J call. Germline V gene data show CDR1 as SGHNT and CDR2 as YENEEA. The CDR3 extends over 15 amino acids. CDR3 coding DNA: TGTGCCAGCAGCTTAGATTTCCGATCAACCTACGAGCAGTACTTC. Translated: CASSLDFRSTYEQYF.

The chain has TRBV18 and TRBJ1-3; D call uncertain. Germline CDR1 and CDR2: KGHSH and LQKENI. The CDR3 totals 13 residues. Trimming stripped 4 bases from V and 0 bases from J, with 4 bases between. This chain's CDR3 is CASSLRSGNTIYF. The DNA for the CDR3 is TGTGCCAGCTCACTGCGCTCTGGAAACACCATATATTTT.

The chain has TRBV5-6 and TRBJ1-1; 10 bases are a match to TRBD1. The CDR3 runs to 14 residues. Germline-derived CDR1 and CDR2 are SGHDT and YYEEEE. V lost 7 bases and J lost 7; bases outside the gene matches: 10. This chain's CDR3 is CASRRRTGGGEAFF. The CDR3 coding sequence is TGTGCCAGCCGAAGAAGGACAGGGGGAGGTGAAGCTTTCTTT.

The chain combines TRBV5-1 with TRBJ2-7, with TRBD2 as a possible D gene (6 bases). CDR1 and CDR2 from the germline V gene are SGHRS and YFSETQ. V was pared by 8 bases and J by 0 bases, with 12 bases between. CDR3 length: 13 residues. Here the CDR3 DNA reads TGCGCCAGTACGGGACTGTTCTCCTACGAGCAGTACTTC. Translation: CASTGLFSYEQYF.

This rearrangement joins TRBV19 to TRBJ2-7; tentative D call: TRBD2 (6 bases). Germline values: CDR1 LNHDA, CDR2 SQIVND (reference sequence). CDR3 size: 15 residues. V shed 4 bases and J shed 4 bases, with 17 bases lying between them. The CDR3 nucleotides read TGTGCCAGTAGTAATGGGGACTCTGGTCGGTACGAGCAGTACTTC. Translated: CASSNGDSGRYEQYF.

The chain couples TRBV10-3 to TRBJ2-7; 10 bases align to TRBD2. This CDR3 has 14 amino acids. V was clipped by 2 bases and J by 5 bases; unmatched bases: 3. In germline, CDR1 is ENHRY, CDR2 SYGVKD. CDR3 sequence (DNA): TGTGCCATCAGTGAGGGAGGGACTAGCGACGAGCAGTACTTC. Translated: CAISEGGTSDEQYF.

Only one count was recorded for this clone. The CDR3 DNA reads as TGTGCCAGCAGCACCACAGCTAACTATGGCTACACCTTC. This encodes CASSTTANYGYTF. The chain is built from TRBV7-2 and TRBJ1-2, with D hard to call. Trimming pared 5 bases from V and 0 bases from J, leaving 7 bases between. Germline V CDR1 and CDR2: SGHTA, FQGNSA. The CDR3 runs to 13 residues. The complete variable domain, with remaining parts taken from reference TRBV7-2 and TRBJ1-2, reads GAGVSQSPSNKVTEKGKDVELRCDPISGHTALYWYRQSLGQGLEFLIYFQGNSAPDKSGLPSDRFSAERTGGSVSTLTIQRTQQEDSAVYLCASSTTANYGYTFGSGTRLTVV.

V is TRBV29-1 and J is TRBJ2-7; the D gene is possibly TRBD1 (6 bases). CDR3 length: 15 residues. Germline V gene data show CDR1 as SQVTM and CDR2 as ANQGSEA. The V end was cut by 3 bases, the J end by 4 bases, with 19 bases between. The CDR3 DNA follows: TGCAGCGTTGAGAGCGGACAGAACGAAAGGTACGAGCAGTACTTC. This gives the protein CSVESGQNERYEQYF.

The chain uses TRBV9 and TRBJ1-4; D is ambiguous. Germline CDR1 reads SGDLS; CDR2 reads YYNGEE. V gave up 0 bases and J gave up 7 bases, with 16 bases separating them. CDR3 size: 16 residues. This CDR3 is CASSVDGIKNSEKLFF. DNA for the CDR3: TGTGCCAGCAGCGTAGACGGGATCAAAAACAGTGAAAAACTGTTTTTT.

The V gene is TRBV25-1, the J gene TRBJ2-7, with 8 bases matching TRBD1. CDR1 and CDR2 (germline): MGHDK, SYGVNS. The CDR3 extends over 14 amino acids. V lost 6 bases, J lost 3 bases, and 7 bases stayed unmatched. CDR3 coding DNA: TGTGCCAGCAGAGGGGACAGGCACATCTACGAGCAGTACTTC. Translated: CASRGDRHIYEQYF.

The V and J genes are TRBV7-9 and TRBJ2-7, with TRBD2 matching 9 bases. The CDR3 contains 16 residues. Germline V lookup: CDR1 SEHNR, CDR2 FQNEAQ (reference sequence). V shed 0 bases and J 6 bases; nucleotides not matched to a gene: 9. The CDR3 DNA reads as TGTGCCAGCAGCTTAGCGCGAGGCGGGAGGGTCTCCGAGCAGTACTTC. This gives the protein CASSLARGGRVSEQYF. The full variable domain, in which reference TRBV7-9 and TRBJ2-7 provide the parts outside the CDR3, is DTGVSQNPRHKITKRGQNVTFRCDPISEHNRLYWYRQTLGQGPEFLTYFQNEAQLEKSRLLSDRFSAERPKGSFSTLEIQRTEQGDSAMYLCASSLARGGRVSEQYFGPGTRLTVT.